The 21 T cell receptor beta chains presented below share a single source sample, sequenced in a study of blood T cells in healthy people across ages. Through a sample-barcoded 5' primer and a J-beta primer mix, a second PCR was run for 7 to 11 cycles. TCRdb reprocessed the 5' RACE reads with MiXCR, giving one entry per CDR3 protein. This table holds approximately 1,700,000 distinct CDR3 sequences, more than 35% found once. The specimen sequenced was blood. The receptors originated from a human donor in good health.

V usage is TRBV29-1 and J usage is TRBJ2-1; D is ambiguous. With 8 bases removed from V and 4 bases from J, the gap between germline ends came to 12 bases. From germline, CDR1 is SQVTM and CDR2 ANQGSEA. The CDR3 is 12 amino acids. CDR3 residues: CSIVGRYNEQFF. The DNA for the CDR3 is TGCAGCATTGTGGGCAGGTACAATGAGCAGTTCTTC.

This clonotype was observed a few times. This chain joins TRBV6-1 and TRBJ1-1; D may be TRBD1 (6 bases). With 10 bases removed from V and 1 base from J, the gap between germline ends came to 10 bases. CDR1 MNHNS and CDR2 SASEGT come from the germline V gene. This CDR3 comprises 12 residues. The CDR3 DNA sequence: TGTGCCACCTTACAGGGGAACACTGAAGCTTTCTTT. As protein: CATLQGNTEAFF.

A few counts support this clonotype. The chain carries TRBV9 and TRBJ1-2, with 12 bases that match TRBD1. This CDR3 is built from 16 residues. CDR1 SGDLS and CDR2 YYNGEE come from the germline V gene. V was clipped by 5 bases and J by 2 bases; unmatched bases: 7. The CDR3 reads CASRGQGAKFNYGYTF. The CDR3 DNA sequence: TGTGCCAGCAGGGGACAGGGGGCGAAGTTCAACTATGGCTACACCTTC.

This clonotype was detected a few times. The rearrangement joins TRBV7-2 to TRBJ2-3; 7 bases fit TRBD1. V was pared by 5 bases and J by 2 bases, with 16 bases of the junction left unmatched. The CDR3 has 18 amino acids. CDR1 and CDR2 (germline): SGHTA, FQGNSA. The CDR3 region is CASSRTWIGQAVTDTQYF. CDR3 in DNA: TGTGCCAGCAGCCGAACTTGGATTGGACAGGCGGTCACAGATACGCAGTATTTT.

The chain carries TRBV5-1 and TRBJ2-5; D may match TRBD1 or TRBD2 (6 bases each). The germline V gene has CDR1 SGHRS and CDR2 YFSETQ. Trimming took off 2 bases at V and 5 bases at J, with 16 bases between the two ends. The CDR3 sequence is 15 residues long. CDR3 DNA: TGCGCCAGCAGCTTATTTCTCGGGGGCGATGAGACCCAGTACTTC. Translating it yields CASSLFLGGDETQYF.

This clonotype was counted ten times or more. The chain carries TRBV11-2 and TRBJ2-4, with a weak D call TRBD2 (5 bases). CDR1 is SGHAT and CDR2 is FQNNGV in the germline V gene. The CDR3 spans 14 residues. V lost 2 bases, J lost 8 bases, and 13 bases lay in between. CDR3 bases: TGTGCCAGCAGCTTATATGGGCAGAGGGACATTCAGTACTTC. Translation gives CASSLYGQRDIQYF.

The CDR3 DNA is TGTGCCAGCACCGAATTTGGGACTAGCTCCTACGAGCAGTACTTC. Translation gives CASTEFGTSSYEQYF. The V call is TRBV6-5, the J call TRBJ2-7, with 8 bases lining up with TRBD2. Germline CDR1 MNHEY, CDR2 SVGAGI. J lost 0 bases, V lost 7 bases, and 8 bases had no gene match. This CDR3 contains 15 residues.

Only a few counts were recorded for this clonotype. This chain uses TRBV7-2 with TRBJ2-7; 9 nucleotides align to TRBD2. The CDR3 runs to 15 residues. Germline CDR1 SGHTA, CDR2 FQGNSA. Trimming at V came to 2 bases and at J to 3 bases, leaving 5 bases not matched to a gene. The CDR3 coding sequence is TGTGCCAGCAGCTTAAGGCTAGCGGGATTCTACGAGCAGTACTTC. Protein: CASSLRLAGFYEQYF.

The rearrangement uses TRBV10-3 and TRBJ2-7, with D possibly TRBD1 on 6 matching bases. V dropped 3 bases and J dropped 4 bases, with 7 bases sitting between them. The germline V gene encodes CDR1 ENHRY and CDR2 SYGVKD. This CDR3 is built from 12 residues. The CDR3 spells CAISDQGYEQYF. Here the CDR3 DNA reads TGTGCCATCAGTGATCAGGGGTACGAGCAGTACTTC.

This sequence joins TRBV3-1 and TRBJ2-7; the match to TRBD2 covers 9 bases. This CDR3 has 17 amino acids. Germline values: CDR1 LGHDT, CDR2 YNNKEL (reference sequence). V lost 2 bases to trimming and J lost 5 bases; unmatched junction nucleotides: 13. CDR3 coding DNA: TGTGCCAGCAGCCAAAAAGGGACTAGCTACACCCGAGACGAGCAGTACTTC. Translating it yields CASSQKGTSYTRDEQYF.

The chain couples TRBV29-1 to TRBJ1-4, with unresolved D. Germline lookup yields CDR1 SQVTM and CDR2 ANQGSEA. Trimming took off 8 bases at V and 0 bases at J, with 7 bases between the two ends. The CDR3 length is 12 residues. CDR3 loop: CSYLTTNEKLFF. The CDR3 DNA follows: TGCAGCTATCTTACAACTAATGAAAAACTGTTTTTT.

This rearrangement joins TRBV7-2 to TRBJ1-1; weak D call: TRBD1 (5 bases). With 5 bases removed from V and 3 bases from J, the gap between germline ends came to 13 bases. Germline V gene data show CDR1 as SGHTA and CDR2 as FQGNSA. This CDR3 comprises 14 residues. CDR3 DNA: TGTGCCAGCAGCGTCGACAGTTGGGACACTGAAGCTTTCTTT. Translation gives CASSVDSWDTEAFF.

On this clonotype: Given a much more abundant clone one base away, this may be a read error. The chain has TRBV2 and TRBJ2-4; possibly TRBD1 for D (6 bases). The end of the DNA fits TRBJ2-7 better, so the J call may be wrong. Germline V CDR1 and CDR2: SNHLY, FYNNEI. The CDR3 loop spans 14 amino acids. The CDR3 spells CATKAGTQRYEQYF. CDR3 bases: TGTGCCACCAAGGCCGGGACACAACGTTACGAGCAGTACTTC.

This clonotype has a handful of counts. V and J are TRBV11-2 and TRBJ2-1; possibly TRBD2 for D (5 bases). The CDR3 length is 16 residues. CDR1 is SGHAT, CDR2 FQNNGV, per germline. The V end was cut by 5 bases, the J end by 0 bases, with 14 bases between. The chain's CDR3 is CASSRSVGSSYNEQFF. The CDR3, as DNA: TGTGCCAGCAGCCGATCTGTGGGGAGCTCCTACAATGAGCAGTTCTTC.

This clonotype has more than one count but fewer than ten. This sequence joins TRBV5-1 and TRBJ1-2; the D gene is possibly TRBD1 (6 bases). The CDR3 sequence is 15 residues long. CDR1 and CDR2 (germline): SGHRS, YFSETQ. V lost 2 bases and J 4 bases, leaving 15 bases between the germline ends. Here the CDR3 DNA reads TGCGCCAGCAGCTTAACAGGGTCCGAGGGCTATGGCTACACCTTC. Encoded protein: CASSLTGSEGYGYTF. Combining the CDR3 with reference TRBV5-1 and TRBJ1-2 gives the whole variable domain KAGVTQTPRYLIKTRGQQVTLSCSPISGHRSVSWYQQTPGQGLQFLFEYFSETQRNKGNFPGRFSGRQFSNSRSEMNVSTLELGDSALYLCASSLTGSEGYGYTFGSGTRLTVV.

In its sample, this clonotype was seen a few times. The chain links TRBV6-5 to TRBJ1-2; weak D call: TRBD1 (6 bases). The V end was cut by 6 bases, the J end by 0 bases, with 14 bases between. This CDR3 is built from 15 residues. CDR1 and CDR2 (germline): MNHEY, SVGAGI. As DNA, the CDR3 is TGTGCCAGCAGAATCGGACAGCTTACTAACTATGGCTACACCTTC. It is translated as CASRIGQLTNYGYTF.

The V gene is TRBV5-1, the J gene TRBJ2-3; 7 bases are a match to TRBD2. The CDR3 is 15 residues long. The germline V gene has CDR1 SGHRS and CDR2 YFSETQ. J lost 4 bases, V lost 7 bases, and 12 bases had no gene match. CDR3 coding DNA: TGCGCCAGCCACGAGCCAGCGGGAAGCCCAGATACGCAGTATTTT. Translation: CASHEPAGSPDTQYF.

The sample holds a few counts of this clonotype. The chain has TRBV7-9 and TRBJ1-2; D remains ambiguous. The CDR3 covers 14 residues. V dropped 1 base and J dropped 8 bases, with 14 bases sitting between them. Germline assignment: CDR1 SEHNR and CDR2 FQNEAQ (reference sequence). In DNA form, the CDR3 reads TGTGCCAGCAGCTTAGAGCGTCTCCCTGGCGGCTACACCTTC. Its translation is CASSLERLPGGYTF.

V usage is TRBV29-1 and J usage is TRBJ2-7, with TRBD1 matching 8 bases. Germline CDR1 and CDR2: SQVTM and ANQGSEA. Losses at the gene ends were 3 bases for V and 0 bases for J; bases not matched to a gene: 7. The CDR3 covers 15 residues. The chain's CDR3 is CSVELRDRRSYEQYF. DNA of the CDR3: TGCAGCGTTGAGTTGCGGGACAGGCGCTCCTACGAGCAGTACTTC.

CDR3 protein: CASTIGGGSTDTQYF. The CDR3 DNA sequence: TGTGCCAGCACCATAGGAGGGGGGAGCACAGATACGCAGTATTTT. V is TRBV7-6 and J is TRBJ2-3; tentatively, D is TRBD1 or TRBD2 (6 bases each). This CDR3 has 15 amino acids. In germline, CDR1 is SGHVS, CDR2 FNYEAQ. Trimming took off 7 bases at V and 0 bases at J, with 14 bases between the two ends.

In its sample, this clonotype was seen a few times. J is TRBJ1-6 and V is TRBV27; D is uncertain. V was pared by 3 bases and J by 5 bases, with 8 bases between. The V gene's germline CDR1 is MNHEY and CDR2 SMNVEV (reference sequence). This CDR3 spans 14 amino acids. The chain's CDR3 is CASSFFLDNSPLHF. The CDR3 coding sequence is TGTGCCAGCAGTTTTTTTTTGGATAATTCACCCCTCCACTTT.